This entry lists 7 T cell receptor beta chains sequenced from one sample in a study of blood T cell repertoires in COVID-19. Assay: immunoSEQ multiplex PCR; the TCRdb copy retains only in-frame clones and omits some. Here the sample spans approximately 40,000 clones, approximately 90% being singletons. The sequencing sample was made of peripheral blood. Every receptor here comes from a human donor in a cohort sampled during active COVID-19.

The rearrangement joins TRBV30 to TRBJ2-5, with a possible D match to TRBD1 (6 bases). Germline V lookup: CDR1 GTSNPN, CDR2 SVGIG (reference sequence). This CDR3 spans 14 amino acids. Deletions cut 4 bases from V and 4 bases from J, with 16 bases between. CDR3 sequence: CAWNPLSDRETQYF. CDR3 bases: TGTGCCTGGAACCCCCTCTCGGACAGAGAGACCCAGTACTTC.

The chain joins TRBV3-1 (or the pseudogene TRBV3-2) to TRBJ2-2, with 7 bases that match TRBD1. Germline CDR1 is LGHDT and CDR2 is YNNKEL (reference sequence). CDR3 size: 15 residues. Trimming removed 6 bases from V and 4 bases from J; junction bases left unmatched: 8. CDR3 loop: CASRTGSGGTGELFF. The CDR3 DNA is TGTGCCAGCAGGACAGGGAGTGGTGGCACCGGGGAGCTGTTTTTT.

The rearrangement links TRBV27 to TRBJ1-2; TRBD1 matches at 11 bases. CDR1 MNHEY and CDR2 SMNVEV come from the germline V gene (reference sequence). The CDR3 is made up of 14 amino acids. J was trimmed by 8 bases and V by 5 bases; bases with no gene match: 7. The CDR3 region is CASSPGTGGWGYTF. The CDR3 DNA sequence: TGTGCCAGCAGTCCCGGGACAGGGGGTTGGGGCTACACCTTC.

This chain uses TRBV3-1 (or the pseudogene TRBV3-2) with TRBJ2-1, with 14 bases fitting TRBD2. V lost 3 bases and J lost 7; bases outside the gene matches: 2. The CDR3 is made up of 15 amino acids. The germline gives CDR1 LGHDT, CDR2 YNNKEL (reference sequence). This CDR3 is CASSHRTSGGNEQFF. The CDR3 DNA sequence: TGTGCCAGCAGCCATAGGACTAGCGGGGGGAATGAGCAGTTCTTC.

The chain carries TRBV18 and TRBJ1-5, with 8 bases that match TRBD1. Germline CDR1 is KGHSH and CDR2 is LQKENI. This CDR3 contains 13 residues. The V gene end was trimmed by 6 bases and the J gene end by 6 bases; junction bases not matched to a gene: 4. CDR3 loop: CASSDRGGQPQHF. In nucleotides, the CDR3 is TGTGCCAGCTCCGACAGGGGCGGTCAGCCCCAGCATTTT.

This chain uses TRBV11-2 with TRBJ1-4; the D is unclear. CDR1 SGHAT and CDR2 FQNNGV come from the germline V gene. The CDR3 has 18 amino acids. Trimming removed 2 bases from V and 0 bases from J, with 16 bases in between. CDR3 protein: CASSLRAGAGATNEKLFF. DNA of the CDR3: TGTGCCAGCAGCTTACGGGCAGGAGCGGGTGCAACTAATGAAAAACTGTTTTTT.

Written as DNA, the CDR3 is TGTGCCAGCAGCCCGGGGGGGCGGGGGGTTAGCACAGATACGCAGTATTTT. Amino acid sequence: CASSPGGRGVSTDTQYF. The rearrangement joins TRBV5-4 to TRBJ2-3; 8 bases fit TRBD2. Per the germline V gene, CDR1 is SGHNT and CDR2 is YYREEE (reference sequence). V lost 4 bases, J lost 0 bases, and 10 bases stayed unmatched. This CDR3 has 17 residues.